This T cell receptor beta chain stems from a study of T-cell memory formation after mild COVID-19. Study overall: TCR clusters were mostly confined to one donor each.

Regarding the study as a whole: Cross-reactive memory appears to have joined, as suggested by some responding clones showing up in pre-infection memory. Clones that shrank (day 15 to 85) were balanced CD4/CD8, whereas later expanders leaned CD4+. CD4+ clones that contracted lay mainly in CM and EM; CD8+ ones lay in EMRA.

TCRdb processed the 5' RACE reads anew with MiXCR; each CDR3 protein has one entry. The data contain about 400,000 distinct CDR3 sequences, approximately 24% of them singletons. In germline, CDR1 is SGHVS, CDR2 FQNEAQ. The CDR3 length is 15 residues. The V segment lost 5 bases and the J segment 3 bases; nucleotides outside the gene matches: 9. The sample holds a few counts of this clonotype. The antigen is unknown. V and J are TRBV7-8 and TRBJ2-7; the match to TRBD1 covers 8 bases. Sequences were obtained from PBMCs or a T cell subset sorted from them (not recorded which). This clonotype was sampled from an adult woman who had mild COVID-19 (a few samples of this study predate the infection). Cell type and time point are not known. The CDR3 sequence: CASSRVQGAIYEQYF. CDR3 DNA sequence: TGTGCCAGCAGCAGAGTTCAGGGGGCTATCTACGAGCAGTACTTC.